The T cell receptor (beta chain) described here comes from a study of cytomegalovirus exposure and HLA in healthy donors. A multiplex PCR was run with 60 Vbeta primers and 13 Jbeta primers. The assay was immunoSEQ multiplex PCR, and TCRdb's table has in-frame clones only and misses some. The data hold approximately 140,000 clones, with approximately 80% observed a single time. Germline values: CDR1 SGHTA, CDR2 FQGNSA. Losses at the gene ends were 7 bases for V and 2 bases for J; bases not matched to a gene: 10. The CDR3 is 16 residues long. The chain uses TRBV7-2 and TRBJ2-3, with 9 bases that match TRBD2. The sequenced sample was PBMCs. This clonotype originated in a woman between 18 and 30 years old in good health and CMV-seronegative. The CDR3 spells CASKAASGISTDTQYF. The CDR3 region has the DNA TGTGCCAGCAAGGCGGCTAGCGGGATTTCCACAGATACGCAGTATTTT.